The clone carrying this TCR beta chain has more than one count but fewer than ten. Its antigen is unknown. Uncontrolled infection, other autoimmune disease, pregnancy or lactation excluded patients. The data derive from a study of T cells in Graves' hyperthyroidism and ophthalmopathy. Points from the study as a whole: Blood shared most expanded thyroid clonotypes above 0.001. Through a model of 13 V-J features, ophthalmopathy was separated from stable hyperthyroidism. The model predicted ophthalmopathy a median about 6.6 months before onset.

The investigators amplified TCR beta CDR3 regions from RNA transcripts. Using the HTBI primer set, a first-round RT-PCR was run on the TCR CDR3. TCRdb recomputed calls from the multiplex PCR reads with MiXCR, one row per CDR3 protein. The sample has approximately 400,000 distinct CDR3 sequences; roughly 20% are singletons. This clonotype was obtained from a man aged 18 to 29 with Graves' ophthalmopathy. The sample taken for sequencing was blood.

The CDR3 region has the DNA TGTGCCAGCAGTTACTCCACCCAGGGGGCTGTCTATGGCTACACCTTC. Its translation: CASSYSTQGAVYGYTF. V and J are TRBV6-5 and TRBJ1-2; 8 nucleotides line up with TRBD1. The ends lost 0 bases at V and 4 bases at J; junction bases unmatched: 7. Germline lookup yields CDR1 MNHEY and CDR2 SVGAGI. This CDR3 spans 16 amino acids.